Listed here are 5 T cell receptor beta chains from one sample, sequenced in a study of blood T cell repertoires in COVID-19. Here immunoSEQ multiplex PCR was the method, and the copy in TCRdb shows in-frame clones only, minus some. The sample consists of roughly 87,000 clones, approximately 86% of them appearing once. Sequencing was carried out using peripheral blood. The receptors originated from a man aged 35 to 55 with acute or convalescent COVID-19.

This chain joins TRBV28 and TRBJ1-1; 8 nucleotides align to TRBD1. Germline-derived CDR1 and CDR2 are MDHEN and SYDVKM. This CDR3 has 14 amino acids. Germline trimming cut 3 bases from V and 5 bases from J; bases unmatched to any gene: 5. CDR3 nucleotide sequence: TGTGCCAGCAGTTTGGGCAGGGGGCGAACTGAAGCTTTCTTT. As protein: CASSLGRGRTEAFF.

The V gene is TRBV18, the J gene TRBJ1-1; the D is unclear. V shed 3 bases and J shed 5 bases, with 7 bases lying between them. The CDR3 contains 12 residues. CDR1 and CDR2 (germline): KGHSH, LQKENI. CDR3 sequence (DNA): TGTGCCAGCTCACCGGTCCGGACTGAAGCTTTCTTT. Translation: CASSPVRTEAFF.

V and J are TRBV6-2 or TRBV6-3 and TRBJ1-1; tentative D call: TRBD1 (5 bases). The CDR3 contains 15 residues. Trimming took off 2 bases at V and 3 bases at J, with 13 bases between the two ends. CDR1 is MNHEY, CDR2 SVGEGT, per germline. CDR3 sequence (DNA): TGTGCCAGCAGTTACAAAACTGGAGGGGACACTGAAGCTTTCTTT. Its translation is CASSYKTGGDTEAFF.

The chain combines TRBV14 with TRBJ1-2, with D maybe TRBD1 (6 bases). The CDR3 is 12 amino acids. Trimming cost V 3 bases and J 7 bases, with 9 bases left between them. In germline, CDR1 is SGHDN, CDR2 FVKESK. The DNA for the CDR3 is TGTGCCAGCAGCCAGAACAGGGTTGGCTACACCTTC. Its translation: CASSQNRVGYTF.

The gene calls are TRBV24-1 and TRBJ2-1, with 7 bases aligning to TRBD1. V lost 3 bases, J lost 8 bases, and 6 bases stayed unmatched. This CDR3 spans 14 amino acids. CDR1 is KGHDR and CDR2 is SFDVKD in the germline V gene. The CDR3 DNA sequence: TGTGCCACCAGTGATCCTCGACAGGGCCATGAGCAGTTCTTC. Its translation is CATSDPRQGHEQFF.